This paragraph covers one T cell receptor (beta chain) sequence. As for the donors, each was a healthy bone marrow donor. CDR1 SGHDT and CDR2 YYEEEE come from the germline V gene. The CDR3 sequence is 18 residues long. V lost 0 bases and J lost 8; bases outside the gene matches: 14. Primers for the PCR totalled 60 Vbeta and 13 Jbeta. Here immunoSEQ multiplex PCR was the method, and the copy in TCRdb shows in-frame clones only, minus some. The sample holds roughly 100,000 clones, roughly three quarters seen once. These data originate in a study of cytomegalovirus exposure and HLA in healthy donors. This sequence was found in a man aged 35 to 55 in good health and CMV-seronegative. The V gene is TRBV5-6, the J gene TRBJ2-2, with 9 bases aligning to TRBD1. The sequencing input was PBMCs. The CDR3 protein is CASSLGTGAFLPSGELFF. CDR3 in DNA: TGTGCCAGCAGCTTGGGGACAGGGGCGTTTTTGCCGTCAGGGGAGCTGTTTTTT.